Included here is one TCR beta chain sequence, with context. These data come from a study of T cell responses to AZD1222 COVID-19 vaccine. The germline V and J ends were trimmed by 4 bases and 2 bases, with 12 bases remaining between them. CDR3 length: 15 amino acids. Germline assignment: CDR1 LGHDT and CDR2 YNNKEL (reference sequence). TCRdb's copy holds only in-frame clones and misses some; the assay was immunoSEQ multiplex PCR. Of more than 95,000 clones in the sample, approximately 93% were seen once. This chain connects TRBV3-1 (or the pseudogene TRBV3-2) to TRBJ1-3, with D tentatively TRBD1 (5 bases). The specimen comprised peripheral blood, sampled on day 0 of AZD1222 vaccination. The clonotype originates from an adult in good health. This CDR3 reads CASSLGAGPGNTIYF. The CDR3 DNA reads as TGTGCCAGCAGCCTAGGGGCAGGGCCTGGAAACACCATATATTTT.